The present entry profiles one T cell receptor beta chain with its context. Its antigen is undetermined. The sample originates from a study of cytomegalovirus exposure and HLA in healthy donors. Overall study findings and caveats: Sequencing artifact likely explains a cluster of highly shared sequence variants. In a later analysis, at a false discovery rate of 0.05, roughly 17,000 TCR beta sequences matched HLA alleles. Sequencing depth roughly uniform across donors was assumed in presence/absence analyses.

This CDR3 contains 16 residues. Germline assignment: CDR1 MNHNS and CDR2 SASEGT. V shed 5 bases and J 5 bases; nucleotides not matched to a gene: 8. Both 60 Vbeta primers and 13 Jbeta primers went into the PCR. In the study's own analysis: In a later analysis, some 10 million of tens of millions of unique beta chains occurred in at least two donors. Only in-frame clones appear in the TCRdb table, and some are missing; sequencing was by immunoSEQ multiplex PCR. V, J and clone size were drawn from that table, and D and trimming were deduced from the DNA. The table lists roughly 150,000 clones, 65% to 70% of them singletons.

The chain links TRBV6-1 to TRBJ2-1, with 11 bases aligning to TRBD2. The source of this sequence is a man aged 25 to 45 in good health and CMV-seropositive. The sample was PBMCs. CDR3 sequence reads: CASSQDSGRGNNEQFF. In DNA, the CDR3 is TGTGCCAGCAGTCAAGATAGCGGGAGGGGGAACAATGAGCAGTTCTTC.